The 10 T cell receptor beta chains listed next were all sequenced from one sample in a study of CD8+CD57+ T cells in acquired aplastic anemia. The patients chosen for sequencing had shown expansion of CD8+CD57+ cells (detected by flow cytometry). CDR3 and TCR beta VDJ profiling relied on a genomic DNA template. MiXCR, run by TCRdb on the reads, gives a single entry per CDR3 protein. The sample has roughly 200,000 distinct CDR3 sequences, nearly 65% seen once. The sample was sorted CD4+, CD8+, or CD8+CD57+ T cells (not recorded which) from PBMCs. The receptor source for this set is a human donor with aplastic anemia.

This clonotype was counted at least ten times. The chain carries TRBV19 and TRBJ1-1; the D gene is possibly TRBD1 (6 bases). Trimming removed 3 bases from V and 0 bases from J, with 17 bases in between. This CDR3 comprises 17 residues. Per germline, CDR1 LNHDA and CDR2 SQIVND (reference sequence). The chain's CDR3 is CASSIKGRGAVNTEAFF. CDR3 coding DNA: TGTGCCAGTAGTATTAAGGGCCGGGGGGCCGTGAACACTGAAGCTTTCTTT.

This clonotype showed up many times. The chain recombines TRBV5-6 with TRBJ1-4; 7 positions agree with TRBD1. Trimming cost V 4 bases and J 5 bases; bases outside gene matches: 14. The CDR3 length is 17 residues. The germline V gene encodes CDR1 SGHDT and CDR2 YYEEEE. Here the CDR3 reads CASSRGKTGTYNEKLFF. As DNA, the CDR3 is TGTGCCAGCAGCCGTGGAAAGACAGGGACATACAATGAAAAACTGTTTTTT. Full variable domain (missing parts from reference TRBV5-6 and TRBJ1-4): DAGVTQSPTHLIKTRGQQVTLRCSPKSGHDTVSWYQQALGQGPQFIFQYYEEEERQRGNFPDRFSGHQFPNYSSELNVNALLLGDSALYLCASSRGKTGTYNEKLFFGSGTQLSVL.

J is TRBJ2-7 and V is TRBV20-1; no definite D call. Trimming removed 3 bases from V and 0 bases from J, with 6 bases in between. The germline gives CDR1 DFQATT, CDR2 SNEGSKA (reference sequence). This CDR3 region has 12 residues. The CDR3 is CSARQVSYEQYF. In DNA form, the CDR3 reads TGCAGTGCTAGGCAGGTCTCCTACGAGCAGTACTTC.

This clonotype was seen ten or more times. This chain links TRBV12-3 or TRBV12-4 with TRBJ2-1, with 9 bases aligning to TRBD1. After removal of 6 bases from V and 6 bases from J, the junction contained 9 bases not matched to a gene. This CDR3 contains 15 residues. The CDR3 protein is CASRGTGQGVNEQFF. The CDR3 coding sequence is TGTGCCAGCAGGGGGACGGGACAGGGTGTCAATGAGCAGTTCTTC.

This clonotype was observed a few times. The chain has TRBV24-1 and TRBJ1-1; D is possibly TRBD1 (6 bases). CDR3 length: 15 amino acids. Germline V gene lookup returns CDR1 KGHDR and CDR2 SFDVKD. V was pared by 3 bases and J by 5 bases, with 15 bases between. The CDR3 here is CATSDATPGATEAFF. The DNA for the CDR3 is TGTGCCACCAGTGATGCGACTCCGGGGGCTACTGAAGCTTTCTTT.

J is TRBJ2-5 and V is TRBV15; 10 positions agree with TRBD2. The CDR3 covers 14 residues. Per germline, CDR1 LNHNV and CDR2 YYDKDF (reference sequence). V was clipped by 6 bases and J by 4 bases; unmatched bases: 5. CDR3 nucleotides: TGTGCCACCAGTAAGCGGGGGGGCTCAGAGACCCAGTACTTC. Translated, it gives CATSKRGGSETQYF.

Details on this clonotype: This may be a read error, as it is one base from a much larger clone. The chain recombines TRBV19 with TRBJ1-2, with TRBD1 matching 7 bases. The CDR3 covers 14 residues. Looked up from germline, CDR1 is LNHDA and CDR2 is SQIVND (reference sequence). The CDR3: CASSQGVGGYGCTF. DNA of the CDR3: TGTGCCAGTTCCCAGGGGGTGGGGGGCTATGGCTGCACCTTC.

The gene calls are TRBV2 and TRBJ2-7; 9 positions agree with TRBD2. The CDR3 spans 14 residues. Losses at the gene ends were 6 bases for V and 6 bases for J; bases not matched to a gene: 9. Germline CDR1 reads SNHLY; CDR2 reads FYNNEI. The CDR3 region has the DNA TGTGCCAGCAGACATGGACTAGCGCGAGCCGAGCAGTACTTC. Translated: CASRHGLARAEQYF.

V usage is TRBV29-1 and J usage is TRBJ2-2, with a possible D match to TRBD2 (6 bases). This CDR3 contains 14 residues. Germline lookup yields CDR1 SQVTM and CDR2 ANQGSEA. V was pared by 0 bases and J by 7 bases, with 12 bases between. The CDR3 here is CSVEDLWGGGELFF. The CDR3 nucleotides read TGCAGCGTTGAAGATCTTTGGGGAGGCGGGGAGCTGTTTTTT.

The rearrangement joins TRBV29-1 to TRBJ2-1; 11 nucleotides agree with TRBD2. CDR1 SQVTM and CDR2 ANQGSEA come from the germline V gene. V lost 2 bases, J lost 9 bases, and 9 bases stayed unmatched. CDR3 length: 15 residues. DNA for the CDR3: TGCAGCGTTGAACATAGCGGGGGGGCAGTCGGTGAGCAGTTCTTC. Protein sequence: CSVEHSGGAVGEQFF.